This T cell receptor beta chain was obtained from a study of tumor-infiltrating lymphocytes in oesophageal squamous cell carcinoma. V shed 1 base, J shed 1 base, and the junction held 4 bases outside the gene matches. The V gene's germline CDR1 is SGHTA and CDR2 FQGNSA. The CDR3 is 16 residues long. TCRdb reprocessed the PCR reads with MiXCR, giving one entry per CDR3 protein. The profile covers 9,900 or so distinct CDR3 sequences, with under 70% appearing a single time and 35% to 45% taken by the ten largest. The sample consisted of esophageal tumor tissue. The receptor was derived from a female donor with esophageal squamous cell carcinoma. The chain uses TRBV7-2 and TRBJ2-3; 8 bases match TRBD2. CDR3 nucleotide sequence: TGTGCCAGCAGCTTAGTTACCGGGAGGGGCACAGATACGCAGTATTTT. Amino acids: CASSLVTGRGTDTQYF.